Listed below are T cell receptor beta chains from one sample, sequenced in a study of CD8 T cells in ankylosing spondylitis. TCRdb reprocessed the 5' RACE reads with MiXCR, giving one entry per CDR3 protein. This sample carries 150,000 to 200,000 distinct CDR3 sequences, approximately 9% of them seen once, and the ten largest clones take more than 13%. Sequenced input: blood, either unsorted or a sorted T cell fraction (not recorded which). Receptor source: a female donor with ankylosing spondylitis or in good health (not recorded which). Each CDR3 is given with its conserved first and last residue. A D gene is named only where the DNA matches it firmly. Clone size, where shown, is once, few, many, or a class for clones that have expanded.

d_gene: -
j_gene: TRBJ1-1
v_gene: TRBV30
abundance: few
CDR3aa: CAWSPFGITEAFF
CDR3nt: TGTGCCTGGAGCCCCTTCGGGATCACTGAAGCTTTCTTT

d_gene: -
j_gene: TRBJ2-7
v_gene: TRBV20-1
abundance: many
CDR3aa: CSARDSYEQYF
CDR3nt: TGCAGTGCTAGGGACTCCTACGAGCAGTACTTC

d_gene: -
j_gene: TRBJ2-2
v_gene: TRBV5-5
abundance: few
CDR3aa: CASSLLLYTGELFF
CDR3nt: TGTGCCAGCAGCCTACTCTTGTACACCGGGGAGCTGTTTTTT

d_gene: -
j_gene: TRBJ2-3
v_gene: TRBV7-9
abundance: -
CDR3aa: CASSHEQLTDTQYF
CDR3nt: TGTGCCAGCAGTCACGAGCAGCTCACAGATACGCAGTATTTT

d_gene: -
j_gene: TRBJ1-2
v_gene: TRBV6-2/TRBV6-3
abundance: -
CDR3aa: CASTPSAPPNSGYTF
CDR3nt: TGTGCCAGCACCCCATCGGCTCCGCCTAACTCGGGCTACACCTTC

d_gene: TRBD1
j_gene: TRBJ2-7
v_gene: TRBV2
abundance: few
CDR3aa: CASTSNRGLYEQYF
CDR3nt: TGTGCCAGCACCAGTAACAGGGGGCTCTACGAGCAGTACTTC

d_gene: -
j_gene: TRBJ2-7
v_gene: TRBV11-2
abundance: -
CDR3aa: CASSLVPTYEQYF
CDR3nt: TGTGCCAGCAGCTTGGTGCCAACCTACGAGCAGTACTTC

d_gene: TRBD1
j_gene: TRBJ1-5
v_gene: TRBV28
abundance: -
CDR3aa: CASSLTGGNQPQHF
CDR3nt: TGTGCCAGCAGTCTGACAGGGGGCAATCAGCCCCAGCATTTT

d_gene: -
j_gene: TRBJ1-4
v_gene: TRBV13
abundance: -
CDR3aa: CASSFYGGNEKLFF
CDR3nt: TGTGCCAGCAGCTTCTACGGGGGGAATGAAAAACTGTTTTTT

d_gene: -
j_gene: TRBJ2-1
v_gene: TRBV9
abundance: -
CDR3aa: CASSGAVLSVEEQFF
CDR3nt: TGTGCCAGCAGCGGAGCGGTTCTGTCGGTGGAAGAGCAGTTCTTC

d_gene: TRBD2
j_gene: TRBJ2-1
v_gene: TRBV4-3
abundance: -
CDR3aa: CASSRVGEREVQQFF
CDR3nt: TGCGCCAGCAGCCGGGTTGGGGAGCGGGAGGTTCAGCAGTTCTTC

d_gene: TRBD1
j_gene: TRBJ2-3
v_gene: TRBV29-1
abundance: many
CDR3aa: CSVDGTGTDTQYF
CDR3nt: TGCAGCGTCGACGGGACAGGCACAGATACGCAGTATTTT

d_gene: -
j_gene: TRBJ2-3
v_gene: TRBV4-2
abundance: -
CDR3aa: CASSQEGTSTDTQYF
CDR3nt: TGTGCCAGCAGCCAAGAAGGGACTAGCACAGATACGCAGTATTTT

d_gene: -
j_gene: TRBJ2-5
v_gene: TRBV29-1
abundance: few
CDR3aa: CSARRWQGRETQYF
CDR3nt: TGCAGCGCCCGAAGGTGGCAGGGGAGAGAGACCCAGTACTTC

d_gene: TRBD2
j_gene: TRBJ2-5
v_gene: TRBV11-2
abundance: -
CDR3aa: CASSFPGLAGEFRETQYF
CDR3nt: TGTGCCAGCAGCTTCCCGGGACTAGCGGGAGAGTTCCGAGAGACCCAGTACTTC

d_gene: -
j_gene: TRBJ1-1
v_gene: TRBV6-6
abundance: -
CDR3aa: CASSMNTEAFF
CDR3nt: TGTGCCAGTTCCATGAACACTGAAGCTTTCTTT

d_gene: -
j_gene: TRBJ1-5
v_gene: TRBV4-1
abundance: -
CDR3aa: CASSHAGDSNQPQHF
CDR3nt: TGCGCCAGCAGCCACGCAGGGGATAGCAATCAGCCCCAGCATTTT

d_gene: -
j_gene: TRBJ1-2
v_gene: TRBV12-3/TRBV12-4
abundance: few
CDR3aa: CASSGSGAGYTF
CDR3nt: TGTGCCAGCAGTGGCAGCGGGGCTGGCTACACCTTC

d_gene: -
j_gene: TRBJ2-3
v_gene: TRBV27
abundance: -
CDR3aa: CASSGQLGRVTDTQYF
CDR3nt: TGTGCCAGCAGTGGCCAGCTAGGGCGGGTGACAGATACGCAGTATTTT